This T cell receptor beta chain was profiled in a study of CD8+ T cells in alopecia areata. The authors extracted RNA and reverse transcribed it into cDNA as the sequencing template. TCRdb's table, derived via immunoSEQ multiplex PCR, lists solely in-frame clones and lacks some. This sample has 150,000 to 200,000 clones, with about three fifths found just once. This CDR3 is 14 amino acids long. Trimming took off 0 bases at V and 4 bases at J, with 11 bases between the two ends. The germline V gene has CDR1 SGHRS and CDR2 YFSETQ. Treatment defined: oral pan-JAK inhibitor, 5-10 mg twice daily. The clonotype originates from a human donor with alopecia areata. The gene calls are TRBV5-1 and TRBJ2-7, with TRBD1 as a possible D gene (6 bases). The material was CD4+ T cells sorted from blood, obtained at week 24, from a patient treated with tofacitinib. The DNA of the CDR3 is TGCGCCAGCAGCTTGGGACAGGCGACTTACGAGCAGTACTTC. Its translation is CASSLGQATYEQYF.